These 3 T cell receptor beta chains share one sample of origin, sequenced in a study of Ad26.COV2.S vaccination and SARS-CoV-2 variants. Treatment reported: 19 received Ad26.COV2.S at low or high dose, single or two shots; about 5 received placebo; per-sample allocation not given. Each sample was drawn 63 days after the first injection (of vaccine or placebo). Here immunoSEQ multiplex PCR was the method, and the copy in TCRdb shows in-frame clones only, minus some. The table shows about 440,000 clones, with around nine tenths occurring only once. The source was peripheral blood, collected in a trial of Ad26.COV2.S vaccine versus placebo. These receptors all stem from a person aged 18 to 59 who received the Ad26.COV2.S COVID-19 vaccine or a placebo.

V usage is TRBV4-3 and J usage is TRBJ1-6; D is unresolved. The CDR3 spans 14 residues. Per the germline V gene, CDR1 is LGHNA and CDR2 is YSLEER. Trimming cost V 0 bases and J 10 bases, with 10 bases left between them. The CDR3 reads CASSQDLEGSPLHF. In nucleotides, the CDR3 is TGCGCCAGCAGCCAAGATCTTGAGGGCTCACCCCTCCACTTT.

The chain employs TRBV5-4 and TRBJ2-2; 7 bases align to TRBD1. Germline assignment: CDR1 SGHNT and CDR2 YYREEE (reference sequence). With 3 bases clipped from V and 5 bases from J, the junction kept 10 bases outside the gene matches. The CDR3 is 16 amino acids. CDR3 nucleotide sequence: TGTGCCAGCAGCTCGGGACAGACTCCGGGGACCGGGGAGCTGTTTTTT. It codes for CASSSGQTPGTGELFF.

The chain carries TRBV2 and TRBJ2-7, with TRBD2 matching over 7 bases. J lost 3 bases, V lost 6 bases, and 8 bases had no gene match. The germline V gene encodes CDR1 SNHLY and CDR2 FYNNEI. The CDR3 runs to 14 residues. The CDR3 region is CASRLTGTIYEQYF. CDR3 nucleotide sequence: TGTGCCAGCAGGTTGACCGGGACTATCTACGAGCAGTACTTC.